The next 17 T cell receptor beta chains were all read from a single sample in a study of T-cell reconstitution after alpha-beta-depleted transplantation in children. A TCRbeta library incorporating unique molecular identifiers was prepared. TCRdb itself ran the PCR reads through MiXCR, one entry per CDR3 protein. The sample lists about 180,000 distinct CDR3 sequences, more than 9.5% occurring once. The material sequenced was PBMCs, taken before TCRalphabeta/CD19-depleted stem cell transplant. The receptors originated from a boy between 2 and 10 years old with acute myeloid leukemia, due to receive a stem cell transplant.

This clonotype has more than one count but fewer than ten. The chain has TRBV7-3 and TRBJ2-7; D is undetermined. Germline-derived CDR1 and CDR2 are SGHTA and FQGTGA. Trimming took off 6 bases at V and 8 bases at J, with 17 bases between the two ends. The CDR3 spans 13 residues. The CDR3 region is CASRSAEGTKQYF. In DNA form, the CDR3 reads TGTGCCAGCAGGTCGGCTGAAGGTACGAAGCAGTACTTC.

This clonotype was observed many times. The V and J genes are TRBV4-1 and TRBJ2-7; 9 bases are shared with TRBD2. Per germline, CDR1 MGHRA and CDR2 YSYEKL. V shed 4 bases, J shed 0 bases, and the junction held 4 bases outside the gene matches. The CDR3 length is 15 residues. CDR3 bases: TGCGCCAGCAGCCGGACTAGCGCGAGCTCCTACGAGCAGTACTTC. Translating gives CASSRTSASSYEQYF.

This clonotype was detected ten times or more. The chain uses TRBV2 and TRBJ1-5; a weak D match, TRBD1 (6 bases). The CDR3 length is 15 residues. Trimming left V 0 bases short and J 4 bases short, with 10 bases between. Germline V gene data show CDR1 as SNHLY and CDR2 as FYNNEI. The CDR3 DNA reads TGTGCCAGCAGTGAAGCGACAGGAAGGAATCAGCCCCAGCATTTT. The encoded protein is CASSEATGRNQPQHF.

This chain connects TRBV3-1 to TRBJ2-1, with a weak D call TRBD2 (5 bases). V dropped 10 bases and J dropped 0 bases, with 19 bases sitting between them. Germline assignment: CDR1 LGHDT and CDR2 YNNKEL (reference sequence). The CDR3 sequence is 16 residues long. The CDR3 nucleotides read TGTGCCACCTGCAACTCGGGAAGGAGCTCCTACAATGAGCAGTTCTTC. This codes for CATCNSGRSSYNEQFF.

This clonotype was found many times. The J gene is TRBJ2-1, the V gene TRBV7-9; D unclear. Trimming shortened V by 0 bases and J by 4 bases, and 4 bases separated the two germline ends. The CDR3 covers 13 residues. CDR1 is SEHNR and CDR2 is FQNEAQ in the germline V gene (reference sequence). CDR3 DNA sequence: TGTGCCAGCAGCTTAGCGCAATACAATGAGCAGTTCTTC. This gives the protein CASSLAQYNEQFF.

This clonotype was seen repeatedly, ten times or more. The chain combines TRBV5-1 with TRBJ2-5; D is perhaps TRBD2 (5 bases). This CDR3 spans 15 amino acids. Germline V CDR1 and CDR2: SGHRS, YFSETQ. Trimming cost V 2 bases and J 4 bases, with 15 bases left between them. The CDR3 protein is CASSLTSLRLETQYF. CDR3 sequence (DNA): TGCGCCAGCAGCTTAACTAGTTTAAGACTAGAGACCCAGTACTTC.

This clonotype occurred many times. The J gene is TRBJ1-1, the V gene TRBV15, with D possibly being TRBD1 (5 bases). Germline V gives CDR1 LNHNV, CDR2 YYDKDF (reference sequence). V gave up 5 bases and J gave up 3 bases, with 16 bases separating them. This CDR3 comprises 15 residues. CDR3 sequence: CATSFTLGGDTEAFF. Written as DNA, the CDR3 is TGTGCCACCAGCTTCACTTTGGGGGGTGACACTGAAGCTTTCTTT.

This clonotype was counted at least ten times. V gene TRBV3-1 combines with J gene TRBJ1-4, with 9 bases lining up with TRBD1. The V gene's germline CDR1 is LGHDT and CDR2 YNNKEL (reference sequence). The CDR3 is 14 residues long. Unmatched junction bases numbered 3, after V lost 3 bases and J lost 7 bases. CDR3 coding DNA: TGTGCCAGCAGCCAGAACAGGGGGCCTGAAAAACTGTTTTTT. This translates into CASSQNRGPEKLFF. Full variable domain (missing parts from reference TRBV3-1 and TRBJ1-4): DTAVSQTPKYLVTQMGNDKSIKCEQNLGHDTMYWYKQDSKKFLKIMFSYNNKELIINETVPNRFSPKSPDKAHLNLHINSLELGDSAVYFCASSQNRGPEKLFFGSGTQLSVL.

The sample holds many counts of this clonotype. The rearrangement links TRBV5-1 to TRBJ1-5, with a possible D match to TRBD1 (5 bases). CDR1 is SGHRS and CDR2 is YFSETQ in the germline V gene. The CDR3 covers 15 residues. V lost 2 bases and J lost 4, with 13 bases in between. CDR3 nucleotide sequence: TGCGCCAGCAGCTTTTCCGGACACCCGAATCAGCCCCAGCATTTT. Protein product: CASSFSGHPNQPQHF.

This clonotype was seen repeatedly, ten times or more. The chain is built from TRBV12-3 or TRBV12-4 and TRBJ2-7, with D perhaps TRBD1 (6 bases). V lost 4 bases, J lost 0 bases, and 7 bases lay in between. The CDR3 sequence is 13 residues long. CDR3 DNA: TGTGCCAGCAGTTACAGGGTCTCCTACGAGCAGTACTTC. Translation gives CASSYRVSYEQYF.

This clonotype has a count of ten or more. This rearrangement joins TRBV20-1 to TRBJ1-3; tentatively, D is TRBD1 (5 bases). CDR1 DFQATT and CDR2 SNEGSKA come from the germline V gene (reference sequence). V lost 6 bases and J lost 0, with 12 bases in between. The CDR3 contains 14 residues. The CDR3: CSAAPGYSGNTIYF. For the CDR3, the DNA is TGCAGTGCAGCCCCAGGGTACTCTGGAAACACCATATATTTT.

The chain employs TRBV2 and TRBJ1-1, with unresolved D. Trimming stripped 5 bases from V and 8 bases from J, with 24 bases between. The V gene's germline CDR1 is SNHLY and CDR2 FYNNEI. The length of the CDR3 is 16 residues. The CDR3 loop is CASSKDDSAWATEAFF. The DNA for the CDR3 is TGTGCCAGCAGTAAGGACGACTCTGCGTGGGCCACCGAAGCTTTCTTT.

In this sample, this clonotype turned up many times. The chain joins TRBV5-1 to TRBJ1-1; 8 positions match TRBD1. Trimming at V came to 0 bases and at J to 6 bases, leaving 13 bases not matched to a gene. The germline CDR1 and CDR2 sequences are SGHRS and YFSETQ. This CDR3 comprises 17 residues. The CDR3 DNA reads as TGCGCCAGCAGCTTGGCACAGGGGGTGGAGGGTATTTCTGAAGCTTTCTTT. Residues: CASSLAQGVEGISEAFF.

This clonotype has ten or more counts. This chain connects TRBV5-1 to TRBJ1-4; D is unclear. Trimming took 2 bases from V and 7 from J, leaving 6 bases between them. Germline-derived CDR1 and CDR2 are SGHRS and YFSETQ. The CDR3 has 12 residues. CDR3 coding DNA: TGCGCCAGCAGCTTTTCGGGTGAAAAACTGTTTTTT. Protein product: CASSFSGEKLFF.

This clonotype came up many times. CDR3 coding DNA: TGTGCCAGCAGAGAACCGGGACTAGCGGGAGGGCCAAAAGGAGGGGGTGAGCAGTTCTTC. Translation gives CASREPGLAGGPKGGGEQFF. This chain connects TRBV25-1 to TRBJ2-1, with 16 nucleotides matching TRBD2. J lost 9 bases, V lost 6 bases, and 20 bases had no gene match. Per the germline V gene, CDR1 is MGHDK and CDR2 is SYGVNS. The CDR3 runs to 20 residues.

The chain links TRBV2 to TRBJ1-1; D is ambiguous. There are 15 residues in the CDR3. In germline, CDR1 is SNHLY, CDR2 FYNNEI. V gave up 9 bases and J gave up 0 bases, with 17 bases separating them. CDR3 nucleotides: TGTGCCAGTCACTTTGGGAGTTTTATGAACACTGAAGCTTTCTTT. Translated: CASHFGSFMNTEAFF.

The genes are TRBV6-2 or TRBV6-3 and TRBJ2-7; 8 nucleotides line up with TRBD2. Germline V gene lookup returns CDR1 MNHEY and CDR2 SVGEGT. This CDR3 is 11 amino acids long. The CDR3 reads CRRGTSNEQYF. In DNA, the CDR3 is TGTCGGAGAGGGACTAGTAACGAGCAGTACTTC.